This entry lists 25 T cell receptor beta chains sequenced from one sample in a study of blood T cells in healthy people across ages. Primers used in a second PCR of about 6 to 11 cycles were a sample-barcoded 5' primer and a J-beta primer mix. MiXCR, applied by TCRdb to the 5' RACE reads, yields one record per CDR3 protein. Here the sample spans 850,000 to 1,100,000 distinct CDR3 sequences, around two fifths being singletons. The specimen was blood. These receptors were collected from a man aged 18 to 30 in good health.

The chain links TRBV7-2 to TRBJ2-1; no clear D gene. Germline assignment: CDR1 SGHTA and CDR2 FQGNSA. With 5 bases removed from V and 2 bases from J, the gap between germline ends came to 10 bases. The CDR3 runs to 14 residues. The CDR3 spells CASSQDLAYNEQFF. For the CDR3, the DNA is TGTGCCAGCAGCCAGGACCTAGCCTACAATGAGCAGTTCTTC.

In its sample, this clonotype was seen a few times. The CDR3 DNA reads TGCGCCAGCAGCCAAGAGGACATTGGGGGAAATGAAAAACTGTTTTTT. Translated: CASSQEDIGGNEKLFF. The J gene is TRBJ1-4, the V gene TRBV4-1, with D perhaps TRBD1 (5 bases). The germline V gene has CDR1 MGHRA and CDR2 YSYEKL. This CDR3 comprises 16 residues. Trimming shortened V by 0 bases and J by 5 bases, and 13 bases separated the two germline ends.

Turning to this clonotype: A junction end diverges from the germline sequence, so it may reflect a read error. The rearrangement uses TRBV2 and TRBJ1-6; D is uncertain. The V gene's germline CDR1 is SNHLY and CDR2 FYNNEI. This CDR3 comprises 11 residues. The CDR3 DNA sequence: TGTGCCAGCAGCGAGAATTCACCCCCCCACTTT. Its translation: CASSENSPPHF.

This clonotype showed up many times. CDR3 nucleotide sequence: TGTGCCAGCAGCCAACGGACTAGCGGCACAGATACGCAGTATTTT. The encoded protein is CASSQRTSGTDTQYF. The chain couples TRBV3-1 to TRBJ2-3; 9 bases match TRBD2. CDR1 and CDR2 (germline): LGHDT, YNNKEL (reference sequence). J lost 1 base, V lost 2 bases, and 1 base had no gene match. The CDR3 sequence is 15 residues long.

This clonotype turned up a few times. V and J are TRBV20-1 and TRBJ2-5, with D unresolved. V dropped 6 bases and J dropped 5 bases, with 7 bases sitting between them. The CDR3 runs 10 residues. CDR1 and CDR2 from the germline V gene are DFQATT and SNEGSKA (reference sequence). The CDR3 sequence is CSAMRETQYF. Here the CDR3 DNA reads TGCAGTGCCATGAGGGAGACCCAGTACTTC.

The V gene is TRBV7-2, the J gene TRBJ2-3, with 10 bases that match TRBD2. The junction had 3 bases not matched to a gene; V was cut back by 6 bases and J by 6 bases. The CDR3 length is 13 residues. The germline V gene encodes CDR1 SGHTA and CDR2 FQGNSA. The CDR3 DNA reads as TGTGCCAGCAGAACTAGCGGGGTGGATACGCAGTATTTT. Translation: CASRTSGVDTQYF.

This clonotype was observed a handful of times. This chain joins TRBV12-3 or TRBV12-4 and TRBJ1-2; maybe TRBD1 (6 bases). With 4 bases removed from V and 5 bases from J, the gap between germline ends came to 8 bases. This CDR3 has 12 amino acids. Written as DNA, the CDR3 is TGTGCCAGCAGTTACAGGGAATATGGCTACACCTTC. Its protein product is CASSYREYGYTF.

The chain uses TRBV6-5 and TRBJ2-5; 9 bases are shared with TRBD2. The CDR3 is made up of 15 amino acids. From germline, CDR1 is MNHEY and CDR2 SVGAGI. Trimming removed 2 bases from V and 2 bases from J; junction bases left unmatched: 3. CDR3 region: CASSYGAGGQETQYF. In DNA form, the CDR3 reads TGTGCCAGCAGTTACGGAGCGGGGGGACAAGAGACCCAGTACTTC.

For this clonotype: One end of the junction does not line up with germline, which may come from a read error. CDR3 region: CASSLETNSLLHF. The CDR3 DNA is TGCGCCAGCAGCTTGGAAACAAATTCACTCCTCCACTTT. V is TRBV5-1 and J is TRBJ1-6; D is unresolved. Germline values: CDR1 SGHRS, CDR2 YFSETQ. The CDR3 contains 13 residues.

In this sample, this clonotype turned up a few times. The V call is TRBV10-3, the J call TRBJ2-3, with 7 bases aligning to TRBD2. There are 17 residues in the CDR3. Germline loops: CDR1 ENHRY, CDR2 SYGVKD. V dropped 2 bases and J dropped 1; count of bases not matched to a gene: 9. The CDR3: CAISEPEGRGGTDTQYF. In DNA form, the CDR3 reads TGTGCCATCAGTGAGCCGGAGGGGAGGGGCGGCACAGATACGCAGTATTTT.

In this sample, this clonotype turned up a few times. The chain is built from TRBV12-3 or TRBV12-4 and TRBJ2-3; possible D gene TRBD2, 6 bases. The ends were cut back, 5 bases at V and 0 bases at J, with 9 bases in the middle. The CDR3 runs 14 residues. The CDR3 bases are TGTGCCAGCAGTCGGGGGTCGAGCACAGATACGCAGTATTTT. This sequence encodes CASSRGSSTDTQYF.

This clonotype came up many times. This sequence joins TRBV20-1 and TRBJ1-1; 7 bases are a match to TRBD1. Germline loops: CDR1 DFQATT, CDR2 SNEGSKA (reference sequence). This CDR3 spans 12 amino acids. The ends lost 1 base at V and 11 bases at J; junction bases unmatched: 7. The CDR3 nucleotides read TGCAGTGCTAGAGTCCAGGGGGAGAGGGCTTTCTTT. Protein: CSARVQGERAFF.

This clonotype came up once. This chain joins TRBV4-2 and TRBJ1-4, with TRBD1 matching over 7 bases. The CDR3 totals 16 residues. V shed 3 bases and J 4 bases; nucleotides not matched to a gene: 8. CDR1 is LGHNA and CDR2 is YNFKEQ in the germline V gene. CDR3 nucleotides: TGTGCCAGCAGCCACCAACCGCCAGGGGGTAATGAAAAACTGTTTTTT. This sequence encodes CASSHQPPGGNEKLFF.

The V gene is TRBV4-2, the J gene TRBJ1-1; no definite D call. Deletions cut 8 bases from V and 8 bases from J, with 9 bases between. There are 10 residues in the CDR3. CDR1 is LGHNA and CDR2 is YNFKEQ in the germline V gene. The CDR3 loop reads CASGFREAFF. The CDR3 bases are TGTGCCAGCGGGTTCAGGGAAGCTTTCTTT.

CDR3 sequence reads: CASAPGGRAFTDTQYF. Written as DNA, the CDR3 is TGTGCCAGCGCCCCCGGGGGAAGGGCCTTCACAGATACGCAGTATTTT. V usage is TRBV5-4 and J usage is TRBJ2-3, with D maybe TRBD2 (6 bases). Deletions cut 7 bases from V and 2 bases from J, with 20 bases between. The CDR3 length is 16 residues. Germline V gene data show CDR1 as SGHNT and CDR2 as YYREEE (reference sequence).

Points on this clonotype: A much larger clone lies a single base off, so this may be a read error. The V and J genes are TRBV20-1 and TRBJ2-3, with TRBD2 matching 8 bases. The germline CDR1 and CDR2 sequences are DFQATT and SNEGSKA (reference sequence). Losses at the gene ends were 6 bases for V and 2 bases for J; bases not matched to a gene: 10. The CDR3 totals 15 residues. CDR3 sequence: CSAPHSGGVTDTQYF. As DNA, the CDR3 is TGCAGTGCCCCCCACAGCGGGGGCGTCACAGATACGCAGTATTTT.

This clonotype came up a few times. The chain employs TRBV6-1 and TRBJ2-2; 8 positions match TRBD1. The CDR3 is 15 residues long. Losses at the gene ends were 7 bases for V and 3 bases for J; bases not matched to a gene: 7. Germline loops: CDR1 MNHNS, CDR2 SASEGT. The CDR3 sequence: CASTDDRGYTGELFF. Written as DNA, the CDR3 is TGTGCCAGCACCGATGACAGGGGTTACACCGGGGAGCTGTTTTTT.

The rearrangement uses TRBV19 and TRBJ1-5, with 7 bases matching TRBD1. CDR1 is LNHDA, CDR2 SQIVND, per germline (reference sequence). V was clipped by 9 bases and J by 3 bases; unmatched bases: 8. The CDR3 totals 14 residues. The CDR3 reads CASRTGFPNQPQHF. The CDR3 DNA reads TGTGCCAGCAGGACAGGCTTCCCCAATCAGCCCCAGCATTTT. Full variable domain (outside the CDR3, taken from reference TRBV19 and TRBJ1-5): DGGITQSPKYLFRKEGQNVTLSCEQNLNHDAMYWYRQDPGQGLRLIYYSQIVNDFQKGDIAEGYSVSREKKESFPLTVTSAQKNPTAFYLCASRTGFPNQPQHFGDGTRLSIL.

The chain uses TRBV30 and TRBJ2-7; a possible D gene is TRBD1 (6 bases). The assigned J gene may be wrong: the sequence end matches TRBJ2-5 better. CDR1 and CDR2 (germline): GTSNPN, SVGIG (reference sequence). The CDR3 has 12 amino acids. This CDR3 reads CAWMGRGETQYF. The CDR3 bases are TGTGCCTGGATGGGCAGGGGTGAGACCCAGTACTTC.

Details on this clonotype: Compared with germline, one end of the junction differs, possibly owing to a read error. The chain couples TRBV5-1 to TRBJ1-1, with 7 bases fitting TRBD1. This CDR3 spans 13 amino acids. CDR1 is SGHRS and CDR2 is YFSETQ in the germline V gene. CDR3 sequence reads: CVSSIRGSAEAFF. CDR3 bases: TGCGTCAGCAGCATCAGGGGGTCTGCGGAAGCTTTCTTT.

This chain joins TRBV4-1 and TRBJ2-3, with 11 bases fitting TRBD1. The germline V gene has CDR1 MGHRA and CDR2 YSYEKL. V shed 4 bases and J 5 bases; nucleotides not matched to a gene: 5. There are 15 residues in the CDR3. The CDR3 sequence: CASSPPDRGLDTQYF. CDR3 coding DNA: TGCGCCAGCAGCCCTCCGGACAGGGGGCTAGATACGCAGTATTTT.

This clonotype was recorded a few times. The chain carries TRBV3-1 and TRBJ1-5; maybe TRBD1 (5 bases). V lost 1 base to trimming and J lost 7 bases, with 17 bases between them. The CDR3 is 16 residues long. Germline CDR1 reads LGHDT; CDR2 reads YNNKEL (reference sequence). In DNA, the CDR3 is TGTGCCAGCAGCCAAGGGGGGAATCTCGAGGGGCAGCCCCAGCATTTT. Protein product: CASSQGGNLEGQPQHF.

Here the CDR3 reads CASSAPGLHTDTQYF. As DNA, the CDR3 is TGTGCCAGCAGCGCGCCGGGACTCCACACAGATACGCAGTATTTT. The V call is TRBV9, the J call TRBJ2-3; weak D call: TRBD2 (6 bases). From germline, CDR1 is SGDLS and CDR2 YYNGEE. The CDR3 length is 15 residues. V lost 3 bases and J 2 bases, leaving 13 bases between the germline ends.

The chain combines TRBV6-2 or TRBV6-3 with TRBJ2-2; possible D gene TRBD2, 5 bases. V shed 2 bases and J shed 2 bases, with 12 bases lying between them. The CDR3 has 16 residues. The germline V gene has CDR1 MNHEY and CDR2 SVGEGT. CDR3 protein: CASSYDRGSNTGELFF. The CDR3 region has the DNA TGTGCCAGCAGTTACGACCGGGGTTCAAACACCGGGGAGCTGTTTTTT.

V gene TRBV28 combines with J gene TRBJ1-1, with D possibly TRBD1 on 6 matching bases. Trimming took 1 base from V and 8 from J, leaving 17 bases between them. The CDR3 runs to 15 residues. Germline V gene data show CDR1 as MDHEN and CDR2 as SYDVKM. CDR3 protein: CASSLFHTGTTEAFF. The CDR3, as DNA: TGTGCCAGCAGTTTATTCCACACAGGGACGACCGAAGCTTTCTTT.